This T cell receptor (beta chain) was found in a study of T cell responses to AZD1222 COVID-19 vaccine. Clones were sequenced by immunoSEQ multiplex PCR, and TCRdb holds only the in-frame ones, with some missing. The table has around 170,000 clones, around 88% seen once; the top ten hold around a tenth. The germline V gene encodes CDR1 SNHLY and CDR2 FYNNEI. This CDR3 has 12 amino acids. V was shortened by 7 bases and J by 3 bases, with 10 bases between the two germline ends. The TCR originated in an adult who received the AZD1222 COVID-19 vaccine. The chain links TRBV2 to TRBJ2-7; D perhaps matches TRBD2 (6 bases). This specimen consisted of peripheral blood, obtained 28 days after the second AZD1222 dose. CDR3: CASTGEYYEQYF. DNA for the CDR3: TGTGCCAGCACGGGAGAATACTACGAGCAGTACTTC.